This TCR beta chain appears in the sequencing data of a study of cytomegalovirus exposure and HLA in healthy donors. Study as a whole: Within an early data release were approximately 85 million unique TCRs drawn from HLA-typed donors. Study-level points and caveats: The study put 150 to 200 TCR beta chains on its list as cytomegalovirus-associated. A later analysis showed that HLA-associated TCR beta chains had undergone more clonal expansion than equally common others. A missense variant in DCLRE1C was later tied to TCR beta V- and J-gene trimming.

Germline values: CDR1 ENHRY, CDR2 SYGVKD. Trimming took 5 bases from V and 7 from J; bases not matched to a gene: 4. The CDR3 spans 13 residues. 60 Vbeta and 13 Jbeta primers were used in PCR. The assay was immunoSEQ multiplex PCR, and TCRdb's table has in-frame clones only and misses some. The table includes roughly 190,000 clones, approximately 80% detected once. For this clone: Its antigen is currently unknown.

The rearrangement joins TRBV10-3 to TRBJ1-4; TRBD1 matches at 7 bases. This receptor was obtained from a woman aged 30 to 39 in good health and CMV-seropositive. Sequenced material: PBMCs. CDR3 in amino acids: CAISTGQSEKLFF. The CDR3, as DNA: TGTGCCATCAGTACGGGACAGAGTGAAAAACTGTTTTTT.